The 16 T cell receptor beta chains below come from one sample, sequenced in a study of monozygotic twins with inflammatory bowel disease. TCRdb reprocessed the 5' RACE reads; each CDR3 protein has one entry and no DNA is given. The clone table shows approximately 150,000 distinct CDR3 sequences, with the ten largest holding roughly 2.5%. The specimen was blood. The receptor source for this set is a human donor with ulcerative colitis or Crohn's disease, or a healthy co-twin of an affected twin (not recorded which).

The V call is TRBV3-1, the J call TRBJ2-3; checking the TCRdb D call of TRBD2 is not possible without DNA. The germline gives CDR1 LGHDT, CDR2 YNNKEL (reference sequence). The CDR3 has 16 amino acids. The chain's CDR3 is CASGHLSGGATDTQYF.

The chain combines TRBV7-9 with TRBJ2-5; as DNA is missing, the TRBD1 call by TCRdb cannot be tested. Germline values: CDR1 SEHNR, CDR2 FQNEAQ (reference sequence). CDR3 size: 15 residues. The CDR3 loop reads CASRSNTGGQETQYF.

V usage is TRBV4-3 and J usage is TRBJ1-2. Germline lookup yields CDR1 LGHNA and CDR2 YSLEER. CDR3 size: 16 residues. CDR3 in amino acids: CASSQVVGGSNYGYTF.

The V gene is TRBV11-2, the J gene TRBJ2-7; the D gene TCRdb calls, TRBD1, cannot be checked with no DNA. This CDR3 is 11 amino acids long. The germline V gene has CDR1 SGHAT and CDR2 FQNNGV. The CDR3: CASGTRYEQYF.

The gene calls are TRBV18 and TRBJ2-3. This CDR3 spans 15 amino acids. From germline, CDR1 is KGHSH and CDR2 LQKENI. The CDR3 reads CASSPPGGATDTQYF.

The chain carries TRBV29-1 and TRBJ2-7. The CDR3 is made up of 11 amino acids. The germline gives CDR1 SQVTM, CDR2 ANQGSEA. The CDR3 here is CSVEAPPEQYF.

The chain links TRBV9 to TRBJ2-3; TCRdb calls TRBD1, which cannot be checked without DNA. Germline V CDR1 and CDR2: SGDLS, YYNGEE. This CDR3 is built from 17 residues. CDR3 amino acids: CASSVAWGGAEADTRYF.

The CDR3 sequence: CSAPRRLSGDTQYF. The genes are TRBV20-1 and TRBJ2-3. CDR1 and CDR2 (germline): DFQATT, SNEGSKA (reference sequence). The CDR3 is made up of 14 amino acids.

The chain employs TRBV12-5 and TRBJ2-7; TCRdb reports TRBD1, a call that lacks DNA to check it against. The CDR3 runs 14 residues. Germline CDR1 reads LGHNT; CDR2 reads FRNRAP. CDR3 residues: CARRPETGRGKQYF. Variable domain in full (rest from reference TRBV12-5 and TRBJ2-7): DARVTQTPRHKVTEMGQEVTMRCQPILGHNTVFWYRQTMMQGLELLAYFRNRAPLDDSGMPKDRFSAEMPDATLATLKIQPSEPRDSAVYFCARRPETGRGKQYFGPGTRLTVT.

V gene TRBV20-1 combines with J gene TRBJ2-5; TCRdb selects TRBD1, and the lack of DNA leaves this call unchecked. The length of the CDR3 is 16 residues. Germline V lookup: CDR1 DFQATT, CDR2 SNEGSKA (reference sequence). The CDR3 here is CSAAGTPTVFQETQYF.

The genes are TRBV29-1 and TRBJ1-4. CDR1 and CDR2 (germline): SQVTM, ANQGSEA. The CDR3 runs 12 residues. The CDR3 loop reads CSVRENNEKLFF.

This chain's CDR3 is CASSPAVGGRPTHF. The chain combines TRBV7-2 with TRBJ1-2; the TRBD1 assignment by TCRdb is unverifiable without DNA. The germline gives CDR1 SGHTA, CDR2 FQGNSA. The CDR3 extends over 14 amino acids.

The genes are TRBV20-1 and TRBJ2-7; TCRdb reports TRBD1, a call that lacks DNA to check it against. The CDR3 is 15 amino acids. From germline, CDR1 is DFQATT and CDR2 SNEGSKA (reference sequence). Here the CDR3 reads CSALPGQGLIYEQYF.

The chain is built from TRBV9 and TRBJ2-1; TCRdb's assignment of TRBD1 cannot be checked, as there is no DNA. CDR1 is SGDLS and CDR2 is YYNGEE in the germline V gene. This CDR3 has 15 amino acids. The CDR3 spells CASSVGAGFYNEQFF.

The chain couples TRBV3-1 to TRBJ1-5; TCRdb proposes TRBD1, but this gene call is untestable without DNA. The CDR3 loop spans 15 amino acids. Germline V gene sequence: CDR1 LGHDT, CDR2 YNNKEL (reference sequence). CDR3 residues: CASSQAGTDNQPQHF.

This rearrangement joins TRBV20-1 to TRBJ2-2; TCRdb selects TRBD2, and the lack of DNA leaves this call unchecked. Germline CDR1 and CDR2: DFQATT and SNEGSKA (reference sequence). This CDR3 spans 15 amino acids. CDR3 residues: CSASPSGGETGELFF.